The present T cell receptor beta chain was sequenced within a study of T cell responses to AZD1222 COVID-19 vaccine. The assay was immunoSEQ multiplex PCR, and TCRdb's table has in-frame clones only and misses some. The sample lists about 160,000 clones; roughly 92% were seen once. Study outcomes and limitations: Two AZD1222 administrations were followed by greater Spike-specific TCR breadth and depth. Clonal diversity was possibly underestimated; the donors were predominantly white British and more often female. Targeting of unmutated variant regions was reportedly seen in nearly half of spike-specific TCRs.

As concerns this clone: Its antigen is unknown.

Germline trimming cut 6 bases from V and 2 bases from J; bases unmatched to any gene: 15. CDR3 length: 18 amino acids. In germline, CDR1 is MNHEY, CDR2 SVGEGT. The chain uses TRBV6-2 or TRBV6-3 and TRBJ1-5; 8 bases agree with TRBD1. This receptor was taken from an adult in good health. The sequences come from peripheral blood, collected on day 0 of AZD1222 vaccination. CDR3 region: CASSRRGQGVVRNQPQHF. The CDR3 bases are TGTGCCAGCAGCCGCAGAGGACAGGGAGTAGTGCGCAATCAGCCCCAGCATTTT.